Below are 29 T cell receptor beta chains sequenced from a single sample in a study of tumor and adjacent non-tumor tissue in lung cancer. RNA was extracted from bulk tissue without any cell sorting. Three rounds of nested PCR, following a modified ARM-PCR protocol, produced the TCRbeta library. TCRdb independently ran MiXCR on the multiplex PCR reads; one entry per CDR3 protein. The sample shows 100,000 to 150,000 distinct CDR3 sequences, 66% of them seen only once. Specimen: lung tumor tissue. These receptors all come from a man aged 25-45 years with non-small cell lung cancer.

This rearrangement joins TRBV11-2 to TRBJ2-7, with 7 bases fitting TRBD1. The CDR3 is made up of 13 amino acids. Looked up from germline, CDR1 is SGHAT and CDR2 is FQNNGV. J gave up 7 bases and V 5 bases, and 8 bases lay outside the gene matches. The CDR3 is CASSLNRGDEQYF. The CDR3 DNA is TGTGCCAGCAGCCTCAACAGGGGCGATGAGCAGTACTTC.

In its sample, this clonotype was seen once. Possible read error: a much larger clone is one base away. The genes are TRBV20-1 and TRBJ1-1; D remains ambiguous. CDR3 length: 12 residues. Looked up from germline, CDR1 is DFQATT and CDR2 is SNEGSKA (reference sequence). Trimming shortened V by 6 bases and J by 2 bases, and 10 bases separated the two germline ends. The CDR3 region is CSAPRGNTEAFF. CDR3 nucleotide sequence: TGCAGTGCCCCCCGGGGAAACACTGAAGCTTTCTTT.

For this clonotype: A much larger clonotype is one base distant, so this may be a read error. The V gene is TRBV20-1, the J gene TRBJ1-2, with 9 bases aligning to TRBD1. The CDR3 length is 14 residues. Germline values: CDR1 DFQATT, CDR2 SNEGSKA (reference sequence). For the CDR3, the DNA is TGCAATGCTAGAGATTGGACAGGGGCCTATGGCTACACCTTC. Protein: CNARDWTGAYGYTF.

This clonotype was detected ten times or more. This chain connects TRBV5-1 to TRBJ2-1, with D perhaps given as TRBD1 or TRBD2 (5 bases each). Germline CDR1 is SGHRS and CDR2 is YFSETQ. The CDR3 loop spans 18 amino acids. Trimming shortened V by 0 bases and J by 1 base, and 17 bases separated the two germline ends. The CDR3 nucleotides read TGCGCCAGCAGCTTGGGGATTGGGGCGGGTCCATCCTACAATGAGCAGTTCTTC. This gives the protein CASSLGIGAGPSYNEQFF.

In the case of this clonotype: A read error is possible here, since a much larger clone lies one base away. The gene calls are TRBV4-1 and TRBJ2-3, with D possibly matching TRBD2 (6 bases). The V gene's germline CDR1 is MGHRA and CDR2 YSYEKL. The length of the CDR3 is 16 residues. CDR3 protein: CGSSQDGGISTDTQYF. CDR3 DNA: TGCGGCAGCAGCCAAGATGGCGGGATAAGCACAGATACGCAGTATTTT.

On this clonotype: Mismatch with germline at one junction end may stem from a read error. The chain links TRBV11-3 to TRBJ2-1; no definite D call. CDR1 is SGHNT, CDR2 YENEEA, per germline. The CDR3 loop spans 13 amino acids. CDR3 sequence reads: CAISHTSGNEQFF. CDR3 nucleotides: TGTGCCATCAGCCACACATCTGGCAATGAGCAGTTCTTC.

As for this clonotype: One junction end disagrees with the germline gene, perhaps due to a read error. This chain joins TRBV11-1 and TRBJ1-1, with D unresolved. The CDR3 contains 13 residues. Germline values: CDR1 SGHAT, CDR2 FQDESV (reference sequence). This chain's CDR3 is CAISLIGVTEAFF. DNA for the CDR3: TGTGCCATCAGCTTGATCGGGGTAACTGAAGCTTTCTTT.

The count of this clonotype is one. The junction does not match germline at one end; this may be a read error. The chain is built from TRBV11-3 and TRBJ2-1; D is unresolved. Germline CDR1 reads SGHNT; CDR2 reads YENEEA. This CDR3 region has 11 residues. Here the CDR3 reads CARSLVNEQFF. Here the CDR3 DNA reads TGTGCCAGGAGCTTAGTCAATGAGCAGTTCTTC.

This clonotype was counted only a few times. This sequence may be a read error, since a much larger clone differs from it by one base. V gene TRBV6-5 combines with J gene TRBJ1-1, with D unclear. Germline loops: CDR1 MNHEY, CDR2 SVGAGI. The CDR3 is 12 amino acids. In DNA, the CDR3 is TGTGACAGCAGTTACTCACAGACGCCAGCTTTCTTT. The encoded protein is CDSSYSQTPAFF.

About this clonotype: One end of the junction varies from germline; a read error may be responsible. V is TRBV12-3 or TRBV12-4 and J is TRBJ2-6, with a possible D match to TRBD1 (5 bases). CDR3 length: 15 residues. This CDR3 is CASSLGASGVNVLTF. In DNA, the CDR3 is TGTGCCAGTAGTTTAGGGGCCAGTGGGGTCAACGTCCTGACTTTC.

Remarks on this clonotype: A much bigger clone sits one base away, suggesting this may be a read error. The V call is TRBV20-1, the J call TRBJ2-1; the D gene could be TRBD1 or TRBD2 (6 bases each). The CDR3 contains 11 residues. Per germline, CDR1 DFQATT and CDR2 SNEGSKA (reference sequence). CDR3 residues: CNARRGREQFF. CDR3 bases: TGCAATGCTAGGAGGGGGAGGGAGCAGTTCTTC.

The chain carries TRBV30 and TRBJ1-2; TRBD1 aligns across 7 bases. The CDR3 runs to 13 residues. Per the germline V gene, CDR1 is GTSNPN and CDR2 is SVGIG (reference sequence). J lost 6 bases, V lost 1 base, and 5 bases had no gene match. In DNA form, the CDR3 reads TGTGCCTGGAGTGACAGGGGTAGTGATGGCTACACCTTC. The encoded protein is CAWSDRGSDGYTF.

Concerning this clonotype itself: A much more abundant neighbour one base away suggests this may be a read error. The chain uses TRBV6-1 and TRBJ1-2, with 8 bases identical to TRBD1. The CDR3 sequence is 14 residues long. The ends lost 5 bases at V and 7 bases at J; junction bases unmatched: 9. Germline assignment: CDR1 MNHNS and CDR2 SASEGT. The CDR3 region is CASSKPRTGFGYTF. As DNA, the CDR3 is TGTGCCAGCAGTAAACCCCGGACAGGGTTTGGCTACACCTTC.

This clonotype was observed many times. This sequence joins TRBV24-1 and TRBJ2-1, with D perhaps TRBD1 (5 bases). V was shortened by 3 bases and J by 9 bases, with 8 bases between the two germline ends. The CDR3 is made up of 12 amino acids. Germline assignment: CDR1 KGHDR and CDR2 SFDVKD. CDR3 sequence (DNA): TGTGCCACCAGTGATCCCCAGGGTGAGCAGTTCTTC. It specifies CATSDPQGEQFF.

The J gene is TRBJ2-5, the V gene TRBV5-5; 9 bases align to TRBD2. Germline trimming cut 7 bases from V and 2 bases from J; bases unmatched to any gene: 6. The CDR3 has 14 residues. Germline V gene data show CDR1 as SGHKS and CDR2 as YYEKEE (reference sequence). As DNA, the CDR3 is TGTGCCAGCGGTTTTAGCGGGGGACAAGAGACCCAGTACTTC. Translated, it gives CASGFSGGQETQYF.

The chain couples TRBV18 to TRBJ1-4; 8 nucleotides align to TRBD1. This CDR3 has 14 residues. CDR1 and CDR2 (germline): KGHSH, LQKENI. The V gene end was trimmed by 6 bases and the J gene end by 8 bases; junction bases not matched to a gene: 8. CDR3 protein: CASSQTGDAEKLFF. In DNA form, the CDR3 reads TGTGCCAGCTCGCAGACAGGGGACGCGGAAAAACTGTTTTTT.

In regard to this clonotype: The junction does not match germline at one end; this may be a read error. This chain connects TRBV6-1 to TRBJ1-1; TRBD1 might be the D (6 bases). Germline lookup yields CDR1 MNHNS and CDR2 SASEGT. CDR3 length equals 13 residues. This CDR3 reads CANSLTGNTEAFF. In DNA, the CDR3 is TGTGCCAACAGTCTGACAGGGAACACTGAAGCTTTCTTT.

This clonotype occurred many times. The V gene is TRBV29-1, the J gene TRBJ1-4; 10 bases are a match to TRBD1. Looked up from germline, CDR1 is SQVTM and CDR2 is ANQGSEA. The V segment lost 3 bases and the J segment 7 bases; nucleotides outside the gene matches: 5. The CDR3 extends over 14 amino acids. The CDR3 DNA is TGCAGCGTTGACCCCGGGACAGGGGTTGAAAAACTGTTTTTT. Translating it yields CSVDPGTGVEKLFF.

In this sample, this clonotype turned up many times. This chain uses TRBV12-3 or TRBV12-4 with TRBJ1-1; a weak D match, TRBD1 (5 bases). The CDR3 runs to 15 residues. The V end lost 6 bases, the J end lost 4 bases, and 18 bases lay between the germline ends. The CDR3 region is CASSASGVRSTEAFF. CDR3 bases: TGTGCCAGCAGCGCCTCGGGGGTGAGGAGCACTGAAGCTTTCTTT.

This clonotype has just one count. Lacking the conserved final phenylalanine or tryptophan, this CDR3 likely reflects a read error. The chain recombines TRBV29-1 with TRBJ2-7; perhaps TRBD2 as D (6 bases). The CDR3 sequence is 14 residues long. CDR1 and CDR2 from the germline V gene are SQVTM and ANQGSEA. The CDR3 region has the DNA TGCAGCCTTGAAGGAGGGGCTATGTCATACAAGCAGTACCTC. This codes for CSLEGGAMSYKQYL.

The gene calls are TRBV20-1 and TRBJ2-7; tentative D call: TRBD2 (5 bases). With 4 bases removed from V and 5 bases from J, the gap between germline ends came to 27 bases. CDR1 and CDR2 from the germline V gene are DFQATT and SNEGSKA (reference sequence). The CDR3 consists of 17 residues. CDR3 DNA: TGCAGTGCTAAAGGAGGACCCTCCACAGAGTCCGGGAACGAGCAGTACTTC. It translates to CSAKGGPSTESGNEQYF.

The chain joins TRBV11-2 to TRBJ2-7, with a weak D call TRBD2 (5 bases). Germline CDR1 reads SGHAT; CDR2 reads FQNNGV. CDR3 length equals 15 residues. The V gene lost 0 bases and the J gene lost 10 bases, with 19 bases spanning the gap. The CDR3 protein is CASSLDGGPSSYQYF. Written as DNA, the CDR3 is TGTGCCAGCAGCTTAGATGGCGGGCCTTCCTCCTACCAGTACTTC.

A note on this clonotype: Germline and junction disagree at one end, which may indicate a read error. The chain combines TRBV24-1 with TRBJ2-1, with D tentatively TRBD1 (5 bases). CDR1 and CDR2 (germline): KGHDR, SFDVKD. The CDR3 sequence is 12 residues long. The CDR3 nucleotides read TGTGTCACCAGTGTTCAGGGATATGAGCAGTTCTTC. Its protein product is CVTSVQGYEQFF.

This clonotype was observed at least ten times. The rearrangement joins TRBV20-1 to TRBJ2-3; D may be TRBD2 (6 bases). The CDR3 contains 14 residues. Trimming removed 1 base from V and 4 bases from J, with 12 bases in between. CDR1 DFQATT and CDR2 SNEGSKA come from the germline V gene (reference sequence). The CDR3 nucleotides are TGCAGTGCTAGAGTCGGGAGCGGCGCAGATACGCAGTATTTT. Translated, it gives CSARVGSGADTQYF.

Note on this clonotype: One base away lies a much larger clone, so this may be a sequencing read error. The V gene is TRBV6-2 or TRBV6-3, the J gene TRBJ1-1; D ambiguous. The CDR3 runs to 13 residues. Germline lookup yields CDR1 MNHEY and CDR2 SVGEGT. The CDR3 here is CVSSYGRNTEAFF. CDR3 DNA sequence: TGTGTCAGCAGTTATGGCCGGAACACTGAAGCTTTCTTT.

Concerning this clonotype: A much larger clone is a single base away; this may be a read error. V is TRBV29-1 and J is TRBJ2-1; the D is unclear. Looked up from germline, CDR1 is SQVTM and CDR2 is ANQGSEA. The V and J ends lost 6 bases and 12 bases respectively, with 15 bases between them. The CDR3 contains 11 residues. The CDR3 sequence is CSVAMAVRQFF. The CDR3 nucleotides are TGCAGCGTAGCAATGGCCGTGAGGCAGTTCTTC.

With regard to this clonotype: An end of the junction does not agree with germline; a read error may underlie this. The CDR3 here is CTGSSSGQGASRNQPQDF. CDR3 DNA sequence: TGTACCGGCAGTTCGTCGGGACAGGGGGCTTCTCGCAATCAGCCCCAGGATTTT. The V and J genes are TRBV6-5 and TRBJ1-5, with 12 bases aligning to TRBD1. Germline assignment: CDR1 MNHEY and CDR2 SVGAGI. The CDR3 totals 18 residues.

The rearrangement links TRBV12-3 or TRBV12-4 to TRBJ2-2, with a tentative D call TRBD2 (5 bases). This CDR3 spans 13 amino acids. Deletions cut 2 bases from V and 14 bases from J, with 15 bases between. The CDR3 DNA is TGTGCCAGCAGTTTACAGATCACCGGGGTACTGTTTTTT. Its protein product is CASSLQITGVLFF.

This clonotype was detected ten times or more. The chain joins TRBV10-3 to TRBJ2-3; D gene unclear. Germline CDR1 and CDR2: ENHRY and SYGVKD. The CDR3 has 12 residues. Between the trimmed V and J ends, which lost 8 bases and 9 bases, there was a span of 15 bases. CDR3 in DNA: TGTGCCATCCTTGGTCCCTTGTGGACGCAGTATTTT. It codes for CAILGPLWTQYF.